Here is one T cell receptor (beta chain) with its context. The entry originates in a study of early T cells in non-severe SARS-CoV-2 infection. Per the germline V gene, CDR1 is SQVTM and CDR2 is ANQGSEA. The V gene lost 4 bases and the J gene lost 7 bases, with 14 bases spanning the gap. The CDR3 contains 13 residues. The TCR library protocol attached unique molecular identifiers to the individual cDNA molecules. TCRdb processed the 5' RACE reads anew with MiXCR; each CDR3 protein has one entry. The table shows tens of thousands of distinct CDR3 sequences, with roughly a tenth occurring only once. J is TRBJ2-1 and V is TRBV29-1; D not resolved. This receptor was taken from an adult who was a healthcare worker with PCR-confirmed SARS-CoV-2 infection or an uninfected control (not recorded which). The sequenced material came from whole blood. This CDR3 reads CSVVLRDGNEQFF. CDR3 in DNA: TGCAGCGTTGTACTAAGGGATGGAAATGAGCAGTTCTTC.